This T cell receptor (beta chain) stems from a study of control samples from healthy donors and cancer patients. The table came from immunoSEQ multiplex PCR; TCRdb's copy has only in-frame clones and leaves some out. The profile shows fewer than 120,000 clones, 85% to 90% of them singletons. V was pared by 2 bases and J by 5 bases, with 9 bases of the junction left unmatched. The CDR3 sequence is 17 residues long. From germline, CDR1 is SGHRS and CDR2 YFSETQ. The TCR originated in a woman in her fifties or sixties with lung cancer. The source material was PBMCs. The chain has TRBV5-1 and TRBJ2-5; 13 positions agree with TRBD2. The CDR3 protein is CASSLRGTSGVRETQYF. The CDR3 DNA is TGCGCCAGCAGCTTACGGGGGACTAGCGGGGTCCGGGAGACCCAGTACTTC.